The 16 T cell receptor beta chains reported below all come from one sample, sequenced in a study of beta chain features in type 1 diabetes. General observations from the study: There was a moderate but significant shortening of TCRB CDR3s in all four CD4+ subsets of Type 1 diabetes patients.

As every portion of the isolated RNA was reverse transcribed, the sequencing read expressed TCRB transcripts. This table comes from immunoSEQ multiplex PCR, and its TCRdb copy is limited to in-frame clones, with some not included. This sample has fewer than 300,000 clones; around 9.9% occur once, and the top ten carry over 0.015%. These receptors' antigens are unknown. Sequencing was carried out using naive CD4+ T cells from blood. The receptors stem from a man between 25 and 39 years old with type 1 diabetes.

The V gene is TRBV9, the J gene TRBJ2-2; 8 positions match TRBD1. CDR1 and CDR2 (germline): SGDLS, YYNGEE. After removal of 2 bases from V and 7 bases from J, the junction contained 10 bases not matched to a gene. The CDR3 extends over 16 amino acids. CDR3 sequence: CASSVFSQGADGELFF. CDR3 sequence (DNA): TGTGCCAGCAGCGTTTTTTCGCAGGGGGCGGACGGGGAGCTGTTTTTT.

The genes are TRBV13 and TRBJ1-6, with a tentative D call TRBD1 (5 bases). The germline gives CDR1 PRHDT, CDR2 FYEKMQ (reference sequence). CDR3 length: 12 amino acids. The V and J ends lost 8 bases and 11 bases respectively, with 13 bases between them. The CDR3 here is CASRLGGAPLHF. The CDR3 DNA sequence: TGTGCCAGCCGCCTGGGGGGAGCACCCCTCCACTTT.

V usage is TRBV28 and J usage is TRBJ2-7; TRBD2 might be the D (6 bases). CDR1 is MDHEN and CDR2 is SYDVKM in the germline V gene. The CDR3 covers 15 residues. V lost 6 bases and J 2 bases, leaving 17 bases between the germline ends. The CDR3 region has the DNA TGTGCCAGCAGACGAGGGGACTTCAGGGCCTACGAGCAGTACTTC. Its protein product is CASRRGDFRAYEQYF.

This clone was counted only a few times. The chain couples TRBV27 to TRBJ2-1; TRBD1 matches 9 bases. Germline assignment: CDR1 MNHEY and CDR2 SMNVEV (reference sequence). CDR3 length: 16 amino acids. V gave up 4 bases and J gave up 5 bases; unmatched junction bases: 9. DNA of the CDR3: TGTGCCAGCAGTTCCCACCCGGGACAGGGTCACAATGAGCAGTTCTTC. It encodes CASSSHPGQGHNEQFF.

This clone has just a few counts. CDR3 loop: CASSSATGVDTQYF. DNA of the CDR3: TGTGCCAGCTCATCCGCCACGGGTGTGGATACGCAGTATTTT. The chain links TRBV18 to TRBJ2-3; no firm D call. Germline V gives CDR1 KGHSH, CDR2 LQKENI. The CDR3 consists of 14 residues. V was trimmed by 5 bases and J by 6 bases, leaving 15 bases between them.

This clone has a handful of counts. The chain couples TRBV19 to TRBJ2-7; TRBD2 might be the D (5 bases). This CDR3 is 14 amino acids long. Germline assignment: CDR1 LNHDA and CDR2 SQIVND (reference sequence). Trimming cost V 5 bases and J 2 bases, with 13 bases left between them. CDR3 nucleotides: TGTGCCAGTAGTCTACGGACTTTCACCTACGAGCAGTACTTC. This gives the protein CASSLRTFTYEQYF.

V and J are TRBV12-5 and TRBJ2-7; a weak D match, TRBD2 (7 bases). Germline lookup yields CDR1 LGHNT and CDR2 FRNRAP. Trimming cost V 0 bases and J 2 bases, with 17 bases left between them. The CDR3 covers 17 residues. The CDR3 DNA follows: TGTGCTAGTGGTTTGGTAGTAGGGGGGGACACTACCTACGAGCAGTACTTC. It translates to CASGLVVGGDTTYEQYF. The entire variable domain, with the rest obtained from reference TRBV12-5 and TRBJ2-7, is as follows: DARVTQTPRHKVTEMGQEVTMRCQPILGHNTVFWYRQTMMQGLELLAYFRNRAPLDDSGMPKDRFSAEMPDATLATLKIQPSEPRDSAVYFCASGLVVGGDTTYEQYFGPGTRLTVT.

V gene TRBV7-6 combines with J gene TRBJ2-3; weak D call: TRBD1 (6 bases). Germline V gives CDR1 SGHVS, CDR2 FNYEAQ. This CDR3 has 13 residues. V lost 6 bases to trimming and J lost 4 bases, with 11 bases between them. Here the CDR3 reads CASSGGPADTQYF. The CDR3 bases are TGTGCCAGCAGTGGGGGCCCTGCAGATACGCAGTATTTT.

In its sample, this clone was seen a few times. V usage is TRBV7-9 and J usage is TRBJ2-7; 11 bases align to TRBD1. Germline CDR1 SEHNR, CDR2 FQNEAQ (reference sequence). After removal of 5 bases from V and 6 bases from J, the junction contained 9 bases not matched to a gene. CDR3 length: 15 amino acids. CDR3 nucleotides: TGTGCCAGCAGCCGCTCGGGGACAGGGGGGATCGAGCAGTACTTC. Translated, it gives CASSRSGTGGIEQYF.

This clone was counted only a few times. CDR3 nucleotide sequence: TGTGCCACCAGCAGAGGGACTAGCGGGGTTGAGTTCTTC. Encoded protein: CATSRGTSGVEFF. This chain uses TRBV15 with TRBJ2-1; TRBD2 matches at 12 bases. The V gene end was trimmed by 1 base and the J gene end by 14 bases; junction bases not matched to a gene: 3. Germline V gives CDR1 LNHNV, CDR2 YYDKDF (reference sequence). The CDR3 is made up of 13 amino acids.

This clone was seen just once. V is TRBV4-3 and J is TRBJ2-1; 8 bases are shared with TRBD2. V shed 3 bases, J shed 7 bases, and the junction held 5 bases outside the gene matches. CDR1 and CDR2 (germline): LGHNA, YSLEER. CDR3 length equals 14 residues. CDR3 protein: CASSHPGGVNEQFF. CDR3 DNA sequence: TGCGCCAGCAGCCACCCCGGGGGGGTGAATGAGCAGTTCTTC.

This clone occurred a few times. This chain links TRBV19 with TRBJ1-2; no definite D call. CDR3 length: 14 residues. With 7 bases removed from V and 4 bases from J, the gap between germline ends came to 16 bases. From germline, CDR1 is LNHDA and CDR2 SQIVND (reference sequence). In DNA, the CDR3 is TGTGCCAGTACCGATCGGGGATCCCTCTATGGCTACACCTTC. This encodes CASTDRGSLYGYTF.

The chain carries TRBV4-1 and TRBJ2-3, with 11 positions matching TRBD2. Germline V gives CDR1 MGHRA, CDR2 YSYEKL. The length of the CDR3 is 17 residues. V trimming: 1 base; J trimming: 0 bases; junction bases outside the gene matches: 3. Here the CDR3 DNA reads TGCGCCAGCAGCCAAGCCCTAGCGGGGGGAAGCACAGATACGCAGTATTTT. It codes for CASSQALAGGSTDTQYF.

In the case of this clone: This CDR3 is also generated by other DNA sequences in the sample. The rearrangement joins TRBV9 to TRBJ2-5; unclear D gene. Germline values: CDR1 SGDLS, CDR2 YYNGEE. V was cut by 0 bases and J by 4 bases, with 4 bases left in between. CDR3 length: 12 residues. The CDR3 DNA reads as TGTGCCAGCAGCGTAGGAGGAGAGACCCAGTACTTC. This sequence encodes CASSVGGETQYF.

This clone was seen more than once but under ten times. The chain is built from TRBV2 and TRBJ2-5; 10 bases are shared with TRBD1. With 5 bases clipped from V and 4 bases from J, the junction kept 10 bases outside the gene matches. The CDR3 runs to 16 residues. The V gene's germline CDR1 is SNHLY and CDR2 FYNNEI. Here the CDR3 DNA reads TGTGCCAGCAGTTTACCGGGACAGGGGCGCGGAGAGACCCAGTACTTC. Translated, it gives CASSLPGQGRGETQYF.

The rearrangement links TRBV10-3 to TRBJ2-3; 8 bases align to TRBD1. V lost 6 bases and J lost 0; bases outside the gene matches: 5. Germline V gives CDR1 ENHRY, CDR2 SYGVKD. The CDR3 contains 15 residues. The CDR3 DNA reads as TGTGCCATCAGCGGACAGGGCGCAAGCACAGATACGCAGTATTTT. Its translation is CAISGQGASTDTQYF.